This T cell receptor beta chain derives from a study of T cells in Graves' hyperthyroidism and ophthalmopathy. Regarding the study as a whole: Ophthalmopathy prediction by the model preceded onset by a median approximately six months.

The sample holds many counts of this clonotype. Its antigen is not known. Amplification targeted TCR beta CDR3 regions from RNA transcripts. A set of HTBI primers served as the primers for a first-round RT-PCR of the TCR CDR3. TCRdb reprocessed the multiplex PCR reads with MiXCR, giving one entry per CDR3 protein. The sample gives over 350,000 distinct CDR3 sequences, roughly an eighth of which show up once; 25% to 30% is in the top ten. This CDR3 is 15 amino acids long. The germline gives CDR1 LGHDT, CDR2 YNNKEL (reference sequence). V lost 1 base and J lost 5; bases outside the gene matches: 6. The source of this sequence is a man aged 50 to 59 with Graves' ophthalmopathy. J is TRBJ2-5 and V is TRBV3-1; TRBD2 matches at 8 bases. The sample comprised blood. CDR3 sequence: CASSQVRSSGETQYF. The CDR3 coding sequence is TGTGCCAGCAGCCAAGTAAGGTCTAGCGGGGAGACCCAGTACTTC.